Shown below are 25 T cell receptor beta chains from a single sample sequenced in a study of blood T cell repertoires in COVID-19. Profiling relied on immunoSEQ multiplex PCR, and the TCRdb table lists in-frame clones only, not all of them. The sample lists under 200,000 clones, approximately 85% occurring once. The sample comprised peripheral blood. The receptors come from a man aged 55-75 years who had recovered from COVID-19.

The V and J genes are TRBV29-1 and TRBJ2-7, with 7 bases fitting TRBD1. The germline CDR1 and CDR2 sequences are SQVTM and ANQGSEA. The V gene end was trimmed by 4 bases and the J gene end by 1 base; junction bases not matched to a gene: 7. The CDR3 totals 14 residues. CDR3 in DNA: TGCAGCGTTGTAGTAGGGGGCATATCCTACGAGCAGTACTTC. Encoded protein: CSVVVGGISYEQYF.

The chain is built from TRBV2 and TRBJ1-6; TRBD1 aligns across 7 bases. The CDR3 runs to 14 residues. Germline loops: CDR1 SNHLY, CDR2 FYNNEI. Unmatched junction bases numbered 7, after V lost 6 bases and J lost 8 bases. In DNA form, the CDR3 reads TGTGCCAGCAGCCTACAGGGGATCGATTCACCCCTCCACTTT. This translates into CASSLQGIDSPLHF.

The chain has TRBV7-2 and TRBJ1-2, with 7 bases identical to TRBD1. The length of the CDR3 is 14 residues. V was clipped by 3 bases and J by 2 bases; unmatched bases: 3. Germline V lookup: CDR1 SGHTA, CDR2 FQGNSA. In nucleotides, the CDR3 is TGTGCCAGCAGCTTCGAGGGGGCGAACTATGGCTACACCTTC. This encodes CASSFEGANYGYTF.

CDR3 region: CASSLSRQGGGYTF. The CDR3 bases are TGTGCCAGCAGTTTATCGAGACAGGGGGGTGGCTACACCTTC. V is TRBV27 and J is TRBJ1-2; 9 bases fit TRBD1. The germline gives CDR1 MNHEY, CDR2 SMNVEV (reference sequence). Trimming at V came to 0 bases and at J to 7 bases, leaving 3 bases not matched to a gene. The CDR3 contains 14 residues.

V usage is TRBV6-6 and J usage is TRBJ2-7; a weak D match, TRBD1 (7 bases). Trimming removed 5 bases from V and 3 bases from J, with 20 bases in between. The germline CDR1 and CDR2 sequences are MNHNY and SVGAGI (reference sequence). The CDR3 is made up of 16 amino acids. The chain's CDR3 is CASSQNDQGGIYEQYF. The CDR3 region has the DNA TGTGCCAGCAGTCAAAACGACCAGGGGGGCATCTACGAGCAGTACTTC.

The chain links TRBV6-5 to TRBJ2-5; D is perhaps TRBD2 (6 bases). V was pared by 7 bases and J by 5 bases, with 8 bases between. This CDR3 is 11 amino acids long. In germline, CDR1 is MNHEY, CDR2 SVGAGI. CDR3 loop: CASTRGETQYF. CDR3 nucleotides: TGTGCCAGCACCCGGGGGGAGACCCAGTACTTC.

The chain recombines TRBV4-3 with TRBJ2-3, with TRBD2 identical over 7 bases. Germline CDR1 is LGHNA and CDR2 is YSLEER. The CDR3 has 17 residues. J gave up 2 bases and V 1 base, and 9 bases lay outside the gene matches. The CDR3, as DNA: TGCGCCAGCAGCCAAGCTCGTGGGGCGGGGGACACAGATACGCAGTATTTT. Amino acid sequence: CASSQARGAGDTDTQYF.

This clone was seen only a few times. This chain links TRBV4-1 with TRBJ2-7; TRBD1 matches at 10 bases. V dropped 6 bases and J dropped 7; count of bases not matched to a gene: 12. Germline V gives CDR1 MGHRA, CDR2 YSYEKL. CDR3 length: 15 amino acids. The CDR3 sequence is CASSRGQGGLYEQYF. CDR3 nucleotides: TGCGCCAGCAGTCGCGGACAGGGGGGGCTTTATGAGCAGTACTTC.

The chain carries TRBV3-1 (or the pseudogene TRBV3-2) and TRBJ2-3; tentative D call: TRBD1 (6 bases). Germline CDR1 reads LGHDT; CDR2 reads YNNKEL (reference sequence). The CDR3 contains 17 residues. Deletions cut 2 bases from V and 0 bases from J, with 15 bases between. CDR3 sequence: CASSQKRLRGSTDTQYF. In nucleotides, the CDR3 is TGTGCCAGCAGCCAAAAACGGTTGAGGGGGAGCACAGATACGCAGTATTTT.

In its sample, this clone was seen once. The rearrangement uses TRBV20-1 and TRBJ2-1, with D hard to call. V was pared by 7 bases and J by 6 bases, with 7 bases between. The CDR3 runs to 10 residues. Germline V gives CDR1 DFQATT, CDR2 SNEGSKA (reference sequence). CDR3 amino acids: CSVGFNEQFF. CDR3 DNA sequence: TGCAGTGTCGGTTTCAATGAGCAGTTCTTC.

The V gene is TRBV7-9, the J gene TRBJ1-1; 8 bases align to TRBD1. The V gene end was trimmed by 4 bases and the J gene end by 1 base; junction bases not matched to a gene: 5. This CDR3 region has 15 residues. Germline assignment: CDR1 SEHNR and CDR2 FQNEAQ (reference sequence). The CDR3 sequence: CASSSRTGTNTEAFF. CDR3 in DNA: TGTGCCAGCAGCTCCCGGACAGGGACGAACACTGAAGCTTTCTTT.

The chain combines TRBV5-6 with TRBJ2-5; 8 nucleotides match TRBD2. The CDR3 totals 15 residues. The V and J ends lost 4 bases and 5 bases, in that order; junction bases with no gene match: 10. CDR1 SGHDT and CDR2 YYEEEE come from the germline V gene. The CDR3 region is CASSPQSGGRETQYF. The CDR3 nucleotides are TGTGCCAGCAGCCCCCAAAGCGGGGGCCGGGAGACCCAGTACTTC.

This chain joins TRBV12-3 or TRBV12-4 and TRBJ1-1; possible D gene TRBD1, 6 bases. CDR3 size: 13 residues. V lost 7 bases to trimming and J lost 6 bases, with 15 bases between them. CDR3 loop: CASMRGIVAEAFF. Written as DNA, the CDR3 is TGTGCCAGCATGAGGGGGATTGTCGCTGAAGCTTTCTTT.

The CDR3 DNA reads TGTGCCAGCAGTGAAGCCGGGGTGGGTGGGTACTATGGCTACACCTTC. As protein: CASSEAGVGGYYGYTF. This chain connects TRBV6-1 to TRBJ1-2; D unclear. The CDR3 spans 16 residues. Trimming cost V 0 bases and J 3 bases, with 14 bases left between them. Germline CDR1 and CDR2: MNHNS and SASEGT.

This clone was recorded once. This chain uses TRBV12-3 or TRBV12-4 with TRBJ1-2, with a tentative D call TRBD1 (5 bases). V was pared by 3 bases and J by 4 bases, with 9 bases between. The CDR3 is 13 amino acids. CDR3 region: CASSLGQTYGYTF. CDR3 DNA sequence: TGTGCCAGCAGTTTGGGGCAGACCTATGGCTACACCTTC.

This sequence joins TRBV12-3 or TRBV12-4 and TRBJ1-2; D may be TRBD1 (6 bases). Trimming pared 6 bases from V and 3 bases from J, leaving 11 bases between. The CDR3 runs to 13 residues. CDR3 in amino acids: CASSAGTHYGYTF. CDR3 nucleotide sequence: TGTGCCAGCAGCGCCGGGACACACTATGGCTACACCTTC.

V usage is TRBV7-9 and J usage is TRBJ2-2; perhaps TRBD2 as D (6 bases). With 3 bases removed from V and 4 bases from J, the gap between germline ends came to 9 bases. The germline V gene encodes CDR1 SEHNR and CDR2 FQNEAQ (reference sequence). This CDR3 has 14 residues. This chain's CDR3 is CASSFGGFTGELFF. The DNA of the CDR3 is TGTGCCAGCAGCTTTGGGGGGTTCACCGGGGAGCTGTTTTTT.

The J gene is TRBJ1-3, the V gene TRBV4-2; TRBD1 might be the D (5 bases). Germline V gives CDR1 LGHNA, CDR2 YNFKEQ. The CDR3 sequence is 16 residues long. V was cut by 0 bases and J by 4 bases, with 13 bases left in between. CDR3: CASSQDRQTVGNTIYF. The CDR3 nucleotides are TGTGCCAGCAGCCAAGATCGACAGACGGTAGGAAACACCATATATTTT.

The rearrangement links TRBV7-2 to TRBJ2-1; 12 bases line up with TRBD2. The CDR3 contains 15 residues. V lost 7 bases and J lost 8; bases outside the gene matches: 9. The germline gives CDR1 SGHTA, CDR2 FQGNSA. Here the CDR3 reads CASTASGGVVDEQFF. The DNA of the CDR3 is TGTGCCAGCACTGCTAGCGGGGGGGTGGTGGATGAGCAGTTCTTC. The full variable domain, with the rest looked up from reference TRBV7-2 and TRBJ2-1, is GAGVSQSPSNKVTEKGKDVELRCDPISGHTALYWYRQSLGQGLEFLIYFQGNSAPDKSGLPSDRFSAERTGGSVSTLTIQRTQQEDSAVYLCASTASGGVVDEQFFGPGTRLTVL.

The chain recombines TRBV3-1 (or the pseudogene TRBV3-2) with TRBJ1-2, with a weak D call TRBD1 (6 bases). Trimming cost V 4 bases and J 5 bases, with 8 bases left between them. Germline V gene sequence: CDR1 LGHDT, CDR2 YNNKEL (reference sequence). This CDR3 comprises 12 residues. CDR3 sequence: CASSPQGYGYTF. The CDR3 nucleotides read TGTGCCAGCAGCCCACAGGGTTATGGCTACACCTTC.

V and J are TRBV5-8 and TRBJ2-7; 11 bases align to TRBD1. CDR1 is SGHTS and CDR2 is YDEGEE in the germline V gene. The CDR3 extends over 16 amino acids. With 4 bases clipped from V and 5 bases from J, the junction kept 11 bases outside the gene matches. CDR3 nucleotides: TGTGCCAGCAGCGCCCGGGACAGGGGGAGATTGGACGAGCAGTACTTC. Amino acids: CASSARDRGRLDEQYF.

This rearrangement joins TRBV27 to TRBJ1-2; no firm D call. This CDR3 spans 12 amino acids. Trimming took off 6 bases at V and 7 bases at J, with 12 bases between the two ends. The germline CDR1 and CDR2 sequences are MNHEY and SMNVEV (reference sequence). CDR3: CASRSGLGGYTF. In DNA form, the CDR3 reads TGTGCCAGCAGAAGCGGGCTGGGTGGCTACACCTTC.

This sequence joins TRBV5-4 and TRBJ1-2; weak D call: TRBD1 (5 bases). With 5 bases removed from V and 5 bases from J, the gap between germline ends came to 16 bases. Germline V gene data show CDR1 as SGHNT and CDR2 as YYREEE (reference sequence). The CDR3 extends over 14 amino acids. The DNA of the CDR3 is TGTGCCAGCAGGAAAGGGGTCCAGGAATATGGCTACACCTTC. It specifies CASRKGVQEYGYTF.

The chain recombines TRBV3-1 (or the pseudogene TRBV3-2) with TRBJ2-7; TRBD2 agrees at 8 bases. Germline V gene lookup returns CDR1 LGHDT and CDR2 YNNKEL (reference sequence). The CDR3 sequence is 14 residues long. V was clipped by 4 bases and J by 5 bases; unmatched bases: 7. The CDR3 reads CASSPWTSPHEQYF. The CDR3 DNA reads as TGTGCCAGCAGCCCATGGACTAGCCCACACGAGCAGTACTTC.

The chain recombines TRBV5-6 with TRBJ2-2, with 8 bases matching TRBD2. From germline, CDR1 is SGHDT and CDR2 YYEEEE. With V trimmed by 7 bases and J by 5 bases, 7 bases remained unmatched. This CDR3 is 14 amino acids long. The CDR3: CASGTRVGTGELFF. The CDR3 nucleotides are TGTGCCAGCGGGACTAGAGTGGGGACCGGGGAGCTGTTTTTT.